This is a list of T cell receptor beta chains from one sample in a study of vaccination effects on CD4 cells after COVID-19. Their antigens are not known. The data were produced by immunoSEQ multiplex PCR, yet TCRdb's version contains in-frame clones alone and is incomplete. This table has approximately 23,000 clones, over 55% appearing once. Source: CD4+ T cells from PBMCs cultured with HCoV-OC43 spike peptides, taken before COVID-19 vaccination. The receptors here all came from a human donor who received a COVID-19 vaccine. CDR3s include the opening cysteine and the closing phenylalanine or tryptophan. The order of the fields is V gene, D gene, clone size, J gene, CDR3 protein, CDR3 DNA. The D gene is left open where the match is weak. Clone size is not always given. Where it is, it says once, few, many or a class for expanded clones.

>TRBV11-2|.|.|TRBJ1-2
CASGGGNYYGYTF
TGTGCCAGCGGCGGGGGCAATTACTATGGCTACACCTTC
>TRBV4-1|.|.|TRBJ2-5
CASSQDGSAGWDTQYF
TGCGCCAGCAGCCAAGACGGCAGTGCGGGATGGGATACCCAGTACTTC
>TRBV24-1|.|.|TRBJ1-5
CATSDPQGSNQPQHF
TGTGCCACCAGTGATCCGCAGGGGAGCAATCAGCCCCAGCATTTT
>TRBV7-8|.|.|TRBJ2-1
CASTTGDYLYNEQFF
TGTGCCAGCACCACAGGGGACTACCTATACAATGAGCAGTTCTTC
>TRBV27|.|.|TRBJ2-1
CASRPTEIQASQFF
TGTGCCAGCAGACCAACCGAAATACAGGCATCGCAGTTCTTC
>TRBV18|TRBD1|.|TRBJ1-2
CASSRDSSYGYTF
TGTGCCAGCTCACGGGACAGCTCCTATGGCTACACCTTC
>TRBV18|.|.|TRBJ2-3
CASSPQGSTDTQYF
TGTGCCAGCTCACCGCAGGGCTCCACAGATACGCAGTATTTT
>TRBV9|TRBD2|.|TRBJ2-5
CASSGGGYQETQYF
TGTGCCAGCAGCGGGGGGGGGTACCAAGAGACCCAGTACTTC
>TRBV3-1/TRBV3-2|.|.|TRBJ2-3
CASSLGGTGTTDTQYF
TGTGCCAGCAGCCTAGGAGGGACGGGGACCACAGATACGCAGTATTTT
>TRBV2|.|.|TRBJ2-2
CASQGSTGELFF
TGTGCCAGTCAGGGGTCCACCGGGGAGCTGTTTTTT
>TRBV27|TRBD1|.|TRBJ1-2
CASSLSGQGTYGYTF
TGTGCCAGCAGTTTATCAGGACAGGGGACCTATGGCTACACCTTC
>TRBV24-1|.|.|TRBJ1-1
CATRTRGTEAFF
TGTGCCACCCGGACCCGGGGCACTGAAGCTTTCTTT
>TRBV5-1|.|.|TRBJ1-1
CASSPSLTGTNTEAFF
TGCGCCAGCAGCCCCTCTTTGACAGGAACTAACACTGAAGCTTTCTTT
>TRBV2|.|.|TRBJ2-7
CASSERRNYEQYF
TGTGCCAGCAGTGAAAGGAGAAACTACGAGCAGTACTTC
>TRBV27|.|.|TRBJ2-2
CASSWDHENTGELFF
TGTGCCAGCAGTTGGGACCACGAGAACACCGGGGAGCTGTTTTTT
>TRBV7-9|TRBD2|.|TRBJ2-2
CASSRTPGLTNTGELFF
TGTGCCAGCAGCAGGACCCCGGGACTAACGAACACCGGGGAGCTGTTTTTT
>TRBV19|.|.|TRBJ1-5
CAGPRDPVQPQHF
TGTGCCGGACCCCGGGACCCGGTTCAGCCCCAGCATTTT
>TRBV6-5|TRBD1|.|TRBJ1-5
CASSKRTGYQPQHF
TGTGCCAGCAGTAAGAGGACAGGGTATCAGCCCCAGCATTTT
>TRBV14|TRBD2|.|TRBJ2-1
CASSRVGGAYNEQFF
TGTGCCAGCAGCCGGGTCGGGGGGGCGTACAATGAGCAGTTCTTC
>TRBV7-9|.|once|TRBJ2-5
CASSTHQTQYF
TGTGCCAGCAGCACCCACCAGACCCAGTACTTC
>TRBV10-3|TRBD1|.|TRBJ2-7
CALRDRNSYEQYF
TGCGCCTTGAGGGACAGAAACTCCTACGAGCAGTACTTC
>TRBV5-4|.|.|TRBJ1-3
CASRSGSSGNTIYF
TGTGCCAGCAGATCCGGCAGCTCTGGAAACACCATATATTTT
>TRBV5-1|.|.|TRBJ1-1
CASSLNQAPEAFF
TGCGCCAGCAGCTTGAACCAGGCCCCTGAAGCTTTCTTT
>TRBV3-1/TRBV3-2|.|.|TRBJ1-5
CASSPRRDQPQHF
TGTGCCAGCAGCCCCCGGAGGGATCAGCCCCAGCATTTT
>TRBV13|.|once|TRBJ1-2
CASSITGSRLSYGYTF
TGTGCCAGCAGCATAACAGGGTCGCGCCTCTCCTATGGCTACACCTTC
>TRBV25-1|.|.|TRBJ2-2
CASSARGRDGPGELFF
TGTGCCAGCAGTGCTCGGGGGCGGGATGGACCCGGGGAGCTGTTTTTT
>TRBV19|.|few|TRBJ1-1
CASSGGRWEAFF
TGTGCCAGTAGTGGGGGGCGTTGGGAAGCTTTCTTT
>TRBV5-5|.|.|TRBJ1-2
CASSPGRANYGYTF
TGTGCCAGCAGCCCCGGTAGAGCCAACTATGGCTACACCTTC
>TRBV24-1|.|.|TRBJ2-2
CATSGGTAFFAGELFF
TGTGCCACCAGTGGTGGGACCGCGTTTTTTGCCGGGGAGCTGTTTTTT
>TRBV27|TRBD2|.|TRBJ2-7
CASSLVLAGAQEQYF
TGTGCCAGCAGTTTAGTGTTAGCGGGAGCTCAAGAGCAGTACTTC
>TRBV11-3|TRBD2|.|TRBJ2-1
CASSLEAGGPQEQFF
TGTGCCAGCAGCTTAGAGGCGGGAGGGCCACAGGAGCAGTTCTTC
>TRBV2|.|.|TRBJ2-7
CASSAANYEQYF
TGTGCCAGCAGTGCCGCGAACTACGAGCAGTACTTC
>TRBV5-4|.|few|TRBJ1-4
CASSKEPNEKLFF
TGTGCCAGCAGCAAGGAACCTAATGAAAAACTGTTTTTT
>TRBV9|TRBD2|.|TRBJ2-1
CASSEGLARTNEQFF
TGTGCCAGCAGCGAGGGACTAGCGAGAACCAATGAGCAGTTCTTC
>TRBV3-1/TRBV3-2|TRBD2|.|TRBJ2-3
CASGGLAPTDTQYF
TGTGCCAGCGGGGGACTAGCGCCGACAGATACGCAGTATTTT
>TRBV6-4|.|.|TRBJ1-1
CASSVTARTHTEAFF
TGTGCCAGCAGCGTCACTGCTAGAACCCACACTGAAGCTTTCTTT
>TRBV6-1|.|few|TRBJ2-7
CASSEGLPYEQYF
TGTGCCAGCAGTGAAGGACTTCCCTACGAGCAGTACTTC
>TRBV18|.|few|TRBJ2-1
CASTSGSSYNEQFF
TGTGCCAGCACCTCAGGGAGCTCCTACAATGAGCAGTTCTTC
>TRBV24-1|.|.|TRBJ1-1
CATLVRGTLNTEAFF
TGTGCCACCTTGGTCCGTGGCACTTTGAACACTGAAGCTTTCTTT
>TRBV5-8|TRBD1|.|TRBJ2-3
CASSYSTGVRSDTQYF
TGTGCCAGCAGTTATTCAACAGGGGTTAGATCAGATACGCAGTATTTT
>TRBV9|TRBD1|.|TRBJ2-3
CASSVGTGGTDTQYF
TGTGCCAGCAGCGTGGGGACAGGGGGCACAGATACGCAGTATTTT
>TRBV5-5|.|.|TRBJ2-4
CASSLWGSTGGTSRNIQYF
TGTGCCAGCAGCTTATGGGGATCCACCGGTGGGACTTCAAGGAACATTCAGTACTTC
>TRBV5-1|TRBD1|.|TRBJ1-2
CASSLRDRATYYGYTF
TGCGCCAGCAGCTTGAGGGACAGGGCAACCTATTATGGCTACACCTTC
>TRBV6-1|.|.|TRBJ1-1
CASSEAGGLGNTEAFF
TGTGCCAGCAGTGAAGCCGGAGGGCTGGGGAACACTGAAGCTTTCTTT
>TRBV5-1|.|.|TRBJ2-7
CARYYEQYF
TGCGCCAGATATTACGAGCAGTACTTC
>TRBV18|TRBD1|.|TRBJ2-7
CASSPLGQGDYEQYF
TGTGCCAGCTCACCATTGGGACAGGGAGACTACGAGCAGTACTTC
>TRBV6-5|.|.|TRBJ2-3
CASRQTLSTDTQYF
TGTGCCAGCAGACAGACCTTAAGCACAGATACGCAGTATTTT
>TRBV2|TRBD1|.|TRBJ2-5
CASGQEYETQYF
TGTGCCAGCGGACAGGAATATGAGACCCAGTACTTC
>TRBV3-1/TRBV3-2|.|.|TRBJ2-2
CASSQVARTSSTGELFF
TGTGCCAGCAGCCAAGTCGCACGGACGAGTTCGACCGGGGAGCTGTTTTTT
>TRBV19|.|.|TRBJ1-1
CASSITRQNTEAFF
TGTGCCAGTAGTATAACGCGACAGAACACTGAAGCTTTCTTT
>TRBV18|.|few|TRBJ2-4
CASSRIDKNIQYF
TGTGCCAGCTCACGCATTGACAAAAACATTCAGTACTTC
>TRBV7-2|TRBD1|.|TRBJ1-2
CASSLGAWDRAGYTF
TGTGCCAGCAGCTTAGGAGCATGGGACAGGGCTGGCTACACCTTC
>TRBV19|.|.|TRBJ2-1
CASSIVASRYNEQFF
TGTGCCAGTAGTATAGTGGCTAGCAGGTACAATGAGCAGTTCTTC